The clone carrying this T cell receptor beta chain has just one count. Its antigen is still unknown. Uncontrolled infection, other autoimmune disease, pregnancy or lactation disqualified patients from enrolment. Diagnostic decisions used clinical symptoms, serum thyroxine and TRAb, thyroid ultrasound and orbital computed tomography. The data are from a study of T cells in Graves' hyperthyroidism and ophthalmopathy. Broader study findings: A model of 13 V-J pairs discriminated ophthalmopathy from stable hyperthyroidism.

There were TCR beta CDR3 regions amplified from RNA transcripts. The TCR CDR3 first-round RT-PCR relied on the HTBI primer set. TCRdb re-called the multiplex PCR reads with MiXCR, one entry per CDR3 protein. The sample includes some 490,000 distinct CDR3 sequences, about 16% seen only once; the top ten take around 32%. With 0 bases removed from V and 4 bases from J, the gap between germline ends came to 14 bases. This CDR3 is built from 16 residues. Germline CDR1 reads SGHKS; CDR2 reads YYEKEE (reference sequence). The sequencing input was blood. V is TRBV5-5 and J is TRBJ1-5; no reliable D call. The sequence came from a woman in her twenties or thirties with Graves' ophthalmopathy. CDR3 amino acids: CASSLGSSTRNQPQHF. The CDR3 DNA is TGTGCCAGCAGCTTGGGGAGCTCGACCCGGAATCAGCCCCAGCATTTT.